This TCR beta chain was recovered during a study of beta chain features in type 1 diabetes. About the research overall: All of the samples together had some 99 million sorted cells examined. General study findings and limits: A moderate, significant TCRB CDR3 shortening appeared in type 1 diabetes across four CD4+ subsets. Sequencing from cDNA could over-represent high-TCR-expressing cells.

All sorted populations exceeded 95% purity. In the case of this clone: Its matching antigen is unknown.

The study reverse transcribed the entire isolated RNA, so it sequenced expressed TCRB transcripts. Method: immunoSEQ multiplex PCR; TCRdb's copy keeps in-frame clones and lacks some. The top ten clones hold 0.05% to 0.065% of a sample with hundreds of thousands of clones, about 32% of them seen once. CDR1 SGHTA and CDR2 FQGNSA come from the germline V gene. V dropped 4 bases and J dropped 2 bases, with 11 bases sitting between them. CDR3 length: 14 amino acids. The sequenced sample consisted of naive CD4+ T cells from blood. The rearrangement uses TRBV7-2 and TRBJ1-1; D not resolved. The source of this sequence is a man in his late teens or twenties in good health. CDR3 amino acids: CASSSSRANTEAFF. CDR3 DNA: TGTGCCAGCAGCTCGTCCAGAGCCAACACTGAAGCTTTCTTT.